This TCR beta chain was sequenced in a study of response to subunit inactivated influenza vaccine. TCRdb independently ran MiXCR on the RT-PCR reads; one entry per CDR3 protein. This table holds 150,000 to 200,000 distinct CDR3 sequences, around 10% found once. CDR1 and CDR2 (germline): SNHLY, FYNNEI. The CDR3 runs 15 residues. The germline V and J ends were trimmed by 7 bases and 3 bases, with 18 bases remaining between them. The receptor's source is a man between 50 and 70 years old who received an inactivated influenza vaccine. The sample in question was CD8+ T cells sorted from PBMCs, obtained less than 25 months after vaccination. V is TRBV2 and J is TRBJ1-2, with D possibly matching TRBD1 (6 bases). The CDR3 loop is CASKSDRRYYYGYTF. DNA of the CDR3: TGTGCCAGCAAATCCGACAGGCGATACTACTATGGCTACACCTTC.